These 6 T cell receptor beta chains came from one sample sequenced in a study of T cell changes during pregnancy in multiple sclerosis. Repertoires were generated with immunoSEQ multiplex PCR, while TCRdb's copy carries only in-frame clones and drops some. This sample has 25,000 to 35,000 clones, with 75% to 90% found just once. The sample in question was CD8+ T cells from peripheral blood mononuclear cells, obtained in the second trimester of pregnancy. The receptors were sampled from a female donor with multiple sclerosis, enrolled in a pregnancy study.

The V call is TRBV7-8, the J call TRBJ2-6; D uncertain. Trimming stripped 2 bases from V and 0 bases from J, with 2 bases between. The CDR3 is 14 amino acids. Per the germline V gene, CDR1 is SGHVS and CDR2 is FQNEAQ. This CDR3 reads CASSLYSGANVLTF. In nucleotides, the CDR3 is TGTGCCAGCAGCTTATACTCTGGGGCCAACGTCCTGACTTTC. The full variable domain, rest sourced from reference TRBV7-8 and TRBJ2-6, is GAGVSQSPRYKVAKRGQDVALRCDPISGHVSLFWYQQALGQGPEFLTYFQNEAQLDKSGLPSDRFFAERPEGSVSTLKIQRTQQEDSAVYLCASSLYSGANVLTFGAGSRLTVL.

The V gene is TRBV9, the J gene TRBJ2-1; 9 bases map to TRBD2. The CDR3 consists of 15 residues. Unmatched junction bases numbered 7, after V lost 2 bases and J lost 7 bases. Germline CDR1 is SGDLS and CDR2 is YYNGEE. The DNA of the CDR3 is TGTGCCAGCAGCGTCAAAGCGGGGGGCATTAATGAGCAGTTCTTC. Amino acid sequence: CASSVKAGGINEQFF.

This sequence joins TRBV4-1 and TRBJ1-2, with 7 bases identical to TRBD1. Germline values: CDR1 MGHRA, CDR2 YSYEKL. V shed 3 bases, J shed 4 bases, and the junction held 2 bases outside the gene matches. The CDR3 runs 13 residues. In nucleotides, the CDR3 is TGCGCCAGCAGCCACAGGGGGGCCTATGGCTACACCTTC. Its translation: CASSHRGAYGYTF.

DNA of the CDR3: TGTGCCAGCAGCGTAGATCAGGCGGGAGGGCCGATGGATACGCAGTATTTT. This encodes CASSVDQAGGPMDTQYF. V and J are TRBV9 and TRBJ2-3, with 9 bases fitting TRBD2. Germline CDR1 reads SGDLS; CDR2 reads YYNGEE. The CDR3 runs to 17 residues. V shed 0 bases and J 6 bases; nucleotides not matched to a gene: 11. The whole variable domain, remainder taken from reference TRBV9 and TRBJ2-3, is DSGVTQTPKHLITATGQRVTLRCSPRSGDLSVYWYQQSLDQGLQFLIQYYNGEERAKGNILERFSAQQFPDLHSELNLSSLELGDSALYFCASSVDQAGGPMDTQYFGPGTRLTVL.

The rearrangement links TRBV7-9 to TRBJ1-6; D is unclear. CDR1 SEHNR and CDR2 FQNEAQ come from the germline V gene (reference sequence). V was clipped by 0 bases and J by 5 bases, with 11 bases between them. The CDR3 is 16 amino acids. CDR3 coding DNA: TGTGCCAGCAGCTTAGCGCACACACCTGATAATTCACCCCTCCACTTT. Amino acids: CASSLAHTPDNSPLHF.

The rearrangement links TRBV28 to TRBJ2-7; D is perhaps TRBD2 (6 bases). The V gene lost 4 bases and the J gene lost 1 base, with 14 bases spanning the gap. In germline, CDR1 is MDHEN, CDR2 SYDVKM. The CDR3 loop spans 15 amino acids. The CDR3 sequence: CASSSPGLFSYEQYF. CDR3 in DNA: TGTGCCAGCAGTTCCCCGGGACTCTTTTCCTACGAGCAGTACTTC.